Listed below are T cell receptor beta chains from one sample, sequenced in a study of blood T cells in healthy people across ages. TCRdb called the 5' RACE reads again in MiXCR, with one record for every CDR3 protein. This sample has about 1,800,000 distinct CDR3 sequences; 25% to 30% occur once, and the top ten carry approximately 7.7%. Material for sequencing was blood. The receptors derive from a woman younger than 45 in good health. Both conserved end residues are part of each CDR3. A D gene is named only where the DNA matches it firmly. Where a row states a size, it is once, few, many or the class of an expanded clone; other rows omit it.

V gene	D gene	J gene	clone size	CDR3 DNA	CDR3 protein
TRBV28	.	TRBJ1-5	.	TGTGCCAGCAGTAAGATACAGGGAGAAGGTCAGCCCCAGCATTTT	CASSKIQGEGQPQHF
TRBV7-9	.	TRBJ2-1	.	TGTGCCAGCAGCCCAGAGCATGAGCAGTTCTTC	CASSPEHEQFF
TRBV4-1	.	TRBJ1-6	.	TGCGCCAGCAGCCGCTCGACAGTCTATAATTCACCCCTCCACTTT	CASSRSTVYNSPLHF
TRBV5-1	.	TRBJ2-5	.	TGCGCCAGCAGCTTGGCTCAAGAGACCCGGTACTTC	CASSLAQETRYF
TRBV10-2	.	TRBJ1-3	.	TGCGCCGGCAGACCTAACAGGGTATCTGGAAACACCATATATTTT	CAGRPNRVSGNTIYF
TRBV2	.	TRBJ2-1	.	TGTGCCAGCACCCGCTTTAATGAGCAGTTCTTC	CASTRFNEQFF
TRBV5-1	.	TRBJ1-3	few	TGCGCCAGCAGCTTGGCCCCTCCGGGGCTTACTGGAAACACCATATATTTT	CASSLAPPGLTGNTIYF
TRBV7-9	.	TRBJ2-7	few	TGTGCCAGCAGCAAACAGCACTACTACGAGCAGTACTTC	CASSKQHYYEQYF
TRBV7-7	TRBD1	TRBJ2-2	few	TGTGCCAGCAGCCCGTCGACAGGGCGCACCGGGGAGCTGTTTTTT	CASSPSTGRTGELFF
TRBV9	.	TRBJ2-5	many	TGTGCCAGCAGCGTAGCTACGGGAGCTGGAGAGACCCAGTACTTC	CASSVATGAGETQYF
TRBV20-1	TRBD1	TRBJ1-6	many	TGCAGTGCTAGACGGACAGGGAATTCACCCCTCCACTTT	CSARRTGNSPLHF
TRBV30	TRBD2	TRBJ2-3	.	TGTGCCTGGTCCCCACCGGGACTAGGAGTAGGCACGCAGTATTTT	CAWSPPGLGVGTQYF
TRBV29-1	.	TRBJ2-1	few	TGCAGCGTTGAAATGTCAACTGTGATCAGGAATGAGCAGTTCTTC	CSVEMSTVIRNEQFF
TRBV4-1	.	TRBJ1-3	once	TGCGCCAGCAGCCAAGTTTATAGGGCCGAGGGAAACACCATATATTTT	CASSQVYRAEGNTIYF